These 32 T cell receptor beta chains originate from one sample sequenced in a study of Ad26.COV2.S vaccination and SARS-CoV-2 variants. Treatment reported: around 19 received Ad26.COV2.S at low or high dose, single or two shots; 5 received placebo; per-sample allocation not given. It was on day 63 after the first vaccine or placebo injection that samples were taken. Profiled with immunoSEQ multiplex PCR; TCRdb holds only in-frame clones, not every one. The sample lists hundreds of thousands of clones, 90% occurring once. The sequencing here drew on peripheral blood, taken in a trial of Ad26.COV2.S vaccine versus placebo. These receptors came from a person aged 18-65 years who received the Ad26.COV2.S COVID-19 vaccine or a placebo.

The chain recombines TRBV5-1 with TRBJ1-1; 9 bases line up with TRBD1. Germline V gives CDR1 SGHRS, CDR2 YFSETQ. CDR3 length: 16 residues. V trimming: 1 base; J trimming: 4 bases; junction bases outside the gene matches: 8. CDR3 sequence (DNA): TGCGCCAGCAGCTTGAAGGTGTGGGACAGGGTCACTGAAGCTTTCTTT. As protein: CASSLKVWDRVTEAFF.

CDR3 nucleotides: TGTGCCAGCTCACCCGTGGCGGGAGCAGATACGCAGTATTTT. Protein product: CASSPVAGADTQYF. The J gene is TRBJ2-3, the V gene TRBV18, with TRBD2 matching 7 bases. Germline CDR1 and CDR2: KGHSH and LQKENI. This CDR3 is 14 amino acids long. Losses at the gene ends were 3 bases for V and 4 bases for J; bases not matched to a gene: 4. The full variable domain, in which reference TRBV18 and TRBJ2-3 provide the parts outside the CDR3, is NAGVMQNPRHLVRRRGQEARLRCSPMKGHSHVYWYRQLPEEGLKFMVYLQKENIIDESGMPKERFSAEFPKEGPSILRIQQVVRGDSAAYFCASSPVAGADTQYFGPGTRLTVL.

Remarks on this clone: The germline gene is not matched at one end of the junction; a read error may be the cause. The chain joins TRBV27 to TRBJ2-1; 11 nucleotides line up with TRBD2. The germline CDR1 and CDR2 sequences are MNHEY and SMNVEV (reference sequence). The CDR3 spans 18 residues. CDR3 bases: TGTGCCAGCAGTTTTGACCCTATACTAGCGGGAGCCTATAATGAGCAGTTCTTC. It is translated as CASSFDPILAGAYNEQFF.

This chain links TRBV7-8 with TRBJ2-2, with D possibly being TRBD1 (6 bases). Trimming left V 5 bases short and J 7 bases short, with 14 bases between. This CDR3 has 14 amino acids. Germline V gene lookup returns CDR1 SGHVS and CDR2 FQNEAQ. CDR3 region: CASSAYRVGGELFF. The CDR3 DNA reads as TGTGCCAGCAGCGCCTACAGGGTTGGCGGGGAGCTGTTTTTT.

The chain carries TRBV30 and TRBJ2-6; 15 bases align to TRBD2. V lost 7 bases, J lost 2 bases, and 12 bases stayed unmatched. Germline CDR1 is GTSNPN and CDR2 is SVGIG (reference sequence). The CDR3 length is 19 residues. CDR3 loop: CAYYSRTSGRVTGANVLTF. CDR3 nucleotide sequence: TGTGCCTACTACAGTCGGACTAGCGGGAGGGTTACTGGGGCCAACGTCCTGACTTTC.

The gene calls are TRBV11-2 and TRBJ1-3; possible D gene TRBD1, 6 bases. This CDR3 contains 16 residues. Germline V gene lookup returns CDR1 SGHAT and CDR2 FQNNGV. Deletions cut 6 bases from V and 7 bases from J, with 22 bases between. CDR3 nucleotide sequence: TGTGCCAGCAGAAATGTCCGGGACAAGGTGCGGAACACCATATATTTT. Amino acid sequence: CASRNVRDKVRNTIYF.

The chain links TRBV21-1 to TRBJ2-1; the D call TRBD2 from the table was never checked on the DNA. TRBV21-1 is reported as a pseudogene. The CDR3 runs to 15 residues. CDR3 nucleotides: TGTGCCAGCGGCGGGACTAGCCCCCCCTACAATGAGCAGTTCTTC. Translated, it gives CASGGTSPPYNEQFF.

The V and J genes are TRBV19 and TRBJ2-7; either TRBD1 or TRBD2 may supply D (5 bases each). CDR1 and CDR2 from the germline V gene are LNHDA and SQIVND (reference sequence). This CDR3 is 15 amino acids long. V was trimmed by 3 bases and J by 0 bases, leaving 12 bases between them. The CDR3 protein is CASSMGVESSYEQYF. CDR3 DNA: TGTGCCAGTAGTATGGGGGTTGAGAGCTCCTACGAGCAGTACTTC.

The chain is built from TRBV7-2 and TRBJ2-3; a weak D match, TRBD2 (5 bases). Trimming shortened V by 0 bases and J by 1 base, and 8 bases separated the two germline ends. The length of the CDR3 is 15 residues. Germline-derived CDR1 and CDR2 are SGHTA and FQGNSA. In DNA, the CDR3 is TGTGCCAGCAGCTTAGCTGAGGGAGGCACAGATACGCAGTATTTT. This translates into CASSLAEGGTDTQYF.

V gene TRBV30 combines with J gene TRBJ1-6; D may be TRBD1 (6 bases). Trimming took 0 bases from V and 10 from J, leaving 13 bases between them. Germline CDR1 GTSNPN, CDR2 SVGIG (reference sequence). This CDR3 is 14 amino acids long. CDR3 DNA sequence: TGTGCCTGGAGTGTAGGTACAGGGCTATCACCCCTCCACTTT. It encodes CAWSVGTGLSPLHF.

In nucleotides, the CDR3 is TGTGCCAGCAGTCATAGCGGGAGAAGCTCTGGAAACACCATATATTTT. This gives the protein CASSHSGRSSGNTIYF. This chain connects TRBV7-6 to TRBJ1-3; D gene ambiguous. V shed 6 bases and J shed 0 bases, with 15 bases lying between them. There are 16 residues in the CDR3. Germline V CDR1 and CDR2: SGHVS, FNYEAQ.

V gene TRBV19 combines with J gene TRBJ1-6, with D unresolved. V lost 3 bases to trimming and J lost 7 bases, with 10 bases between them. CDR3 length: 14 amino acids. CDR1 and CDR2 (germline): LNHDA, SQIVND (reference sequence). CDR3 DNA sequence: TGTGCCAGTAGTATTGAGCCATGGAATTCACCCCTCCACTTT. This encodes CASSIEPWNSPLHF.

The gene calls are TRBV19 and TRBJ2-7; perhaps TRBD1 as D (6 bases). CDR3 length: 15 amino acids. Germline V lookup: CDR1 LNHDA, CDR2 SQIVND (reference sequence). The V end lost 1 base, the J end lost 2 bases, and 12 bases lay between the germline ends. CDR3 amino acids: CASSIVGRGPYEQYF. The CDR3 nucleotides read TGTGCCAGTAGTATAGTCGGCAGGGGCCCCTACGAGCAGTACTTC.

The chain uses TRBV20-1 and TRBJ2-1; D call uncertain. The germline CDR1 and CDR2 sequences are DFQATT and SNEGSKA (reference sequence). V lost 3 bases and J lost 5, with 5 bases in between. The CDR3 contains 11 residues. The CDR3 nucleotides are TGCAGTGCTAGCCTCCACAATGAGCAGTTCTTC. Translating gives CSASLHNEQFF.

This chain uses TRBV5-4 with TRBJ2-3, with TRBD2 matching 12 bases. Trimming removed 0 bases from V and 2 bases from J; junction bases left unmatched: 7. This CDR3 is 18 amino acids long. CDR1 and CDR2 from the germline V gene are SGHNT and YYREEE (reference sequence). This chain's CDR3 is CASSLGLAGGPTTDTQYF. The CDR3 region has the DNA TGTGCCAGCAGCTTGGGGCTAGCGGGAGGGCCGACCACAGATACGCAGTATTTT.

Points on this clone: Other DNA sequences within the sample encode an identical CDR3. The chain has TRBV9 and TRBJ2-7, with D unclear. The CDR3 is 14 amino acids. Germline CDR1 and CDR2: SGDLS and YYNGEE. The V and J ends lost 0 bases and 0 bases respectively, with 7 bases between them. The CDR3: CASSVGVSSYEQYF. In nucleotides, the CDR3 is TGTGCCAGCAGCGTAGGTGTGAGCTCCTACGAGCAGTACTTC.

In this sample, this clone turned up a few times. The chain employs TRBV5-6 and TRBJ1-5; D unresolved. Germline CDR1 is SGHDT and CDR2 is YYEEEE. V was cut by 0 bases and J by 1 base, with 5 bases left in between. The CDR3 sequence is 14 residues long. DNA for the CDR3: TGTGCCAGCAGCTTGGCGTCGAGCAATCAGCCCCAGCATTTT. Encoded protein: CASSLASSNQPQHF.

The CDR3 is CASSPTTSGIGGEKLFF. The CDR3 coding sequence is TGTGCCAGCTCACCCACCACTTCAGGCATCGGGGGTGAAAAACTGTTTTTT. The J gene is TRBJ1-4, the V gene TRBV18, with D maybe TRBD1 (5 bases). Looked up from germline, CDR1 is KGHSH and CDR2 is LQKENI. V was clipped by 3 bases and J by 7 bases, with 21 bases between them. CDR3 length: 17 amino acids.

V usage is TRBV7-9 and J usage is TRBJ2-2, with a weak D call TRBD1 (6 bases). V shed 2 bases and J shed 0 bases, with 10 bases lying between them. CDR3 size: 16 residues. Germline V lookup: CDR1 SEHNR, CDR2 FQNEAQ (reference sequence). In DNA form, the CDR3 reads TGTGCCAGCAGCTTATTTGGGACAACGAACACCGGGGAGCTGTTTTTT. As protein: CASSLFGTTNTGELFF.

This clone showed up just once. The chain recombines TRBV19 with TRBJ2-1; 11 bases align to TRBD2. The CDR3 is made up of 21 amino acids. Germline V CDR1 and CDR2: LNHDA, SQIVND (reference sequence). With V trimmed by 3 bases and J by 0 bases, 16 bases remained unmatched. CDR3 protein: CASSIYGSLAGAPSSYNEQFF. CDR3 DNA: TGTGCCAGTAGTATCTATGGCTCACTAGCGGGAGCCCCGAGCTCCTACAATGAGCAGTTCTTC.

The J gene is TRBJ2-7, the V gene TRBV5-4; D remains ambiguous. The CDR3 is made up of 13 amino acids. CDR1 is SGHNT and CDR2 is YYREEE in the germline V gene (reference sequence). V was clipped by 0 bases and J by 6 bases, with 10 bases between them. The CDR3 DNA reads as TGTGCCAGCAGCTTGGACAGTCAAGGCGAGCAGTACTTC. It codes for CASSLDSQGEQYF.

This CDR3 reads CASSFSGSGNEQFF. The CDR3 DNA follows: TGTGCCAGCAGCTTTAGCGGGAGTGGCAATGAGCAGTTCTTC. This rearrangement joins TRBV7-2 to TRBJ2-1; 9 bases align to TRBD2. The CDR3 spans 14 residues. Looked up from germline, CDR1 is SGHTA and CDR2 is FQGNSA. The J segment lost 6 bases and the V segment lost 3 bases, leaving 3 bases of the junction unmatched.

The chain is built from TRBV19 and TRBJ2-6, with D uncertain. The CDR3 runs 13 residues. Trimming took 3 bases from V and 2 from J, leaving 2 bases between them. CDR1 LNHDA and CDR2 SQIVND come from the germline V gene (reference sequence). CDR3: CASSMAGANVLTF. CDR3 coding DNA: TGTGCCAGTAGTATGGCTGGGGCCAACGTCCTGACTTTC.

The rearrangement uses TRBV30 and TRBJ1-1; D uncertain. The CDR3 loop spans 13 amino acids. Germline-derived CDR1 and CDR2 are GTSNPN and SVGIG (reference sequence). Trimming left V 2 bases short and J 5 bases short, with 12 bases between. The CDR3 DNA reads TGTGCCTGGAGTAAGGGTTATTCAACTGAAGCTTTCTTT. This gives the protein CAWSKGYSTEAFF.

This chain links TRBV4-1 with TRBJ2-7; D uncertain. V was trimmed by 4 bases and J by 2 bases, leaving 12 bases between them. Germline values: CDR1 MGHRA, CDR2 YSYEKL. The length of the CDR3 is 14 residues. The CDR3 DNA reads TGCGCCAGCAGCCGTCTAGTTGACGCCTACGAGCAGTACTTC. Its translation is CASSRLVDAYEQYF.

The gene calls are TRBV20-1 and TRBJ1-1, with 8 nucleotides matching TRBD1. The CDR3 contains 11 residues. CDR1 is DFQATT, CDR2 SNEGSKA, per germline (reference sequence). With V trimmed by 4 bases and J by 8 bases, 3 bases remained unmatched. In DNA form, the CDR3 reads TGCAGTGCTAAACAGGGGGTGGAAGCTTTCTTT. Protein product: CSAKQGVEAFF.

The CDR3 here is CASSYVANEKLFF. The CDR3 bases are TGTGCCAGCAGTTACGTAGCTAATGAAAAACTGTTTTTT. The chain has TRBV6-5 and TRBJ1-4, with D unclear. The V end was cut by 2 bases, the J end by 3 bases, with 4 bases between. The CDR3 runs to 13 residues. Germline CDR1 and CDR2: MNHEY and SVGAGI.

The V and J genes are TRBV27 and TRBJ1-1; 7 bases agree with TRBD1. The V gene end was trimmed by 4 bases and the J gene end by 2 bases; junction bases not matched to a gene: 4. The CDR3 is 14 amino acids. Germline V gene lookup returns CDR1 MNHEY and CDR2 SMNVEV (reference sequence). The CDR3 nucleotides are TGTGCCAGCAGTTACAGGGGCCCAAACACTGAAGCTTTCTTT. Translating it yields CASSYRGPNTEAFF.

The gene calls are TRBV6-2 or TRBV6-3 and TRBJ2-1; 15 nucleotides align to TRBD2. V was clipped by 2 bases and J by 3 bases; unmatched bases: 8. Germline V gene lookup returns CDR1 MNHEY and CDR2 SVGEGT. CDR3 length equals 19 residues. This CDR3 reads CASSYTGLAGGSNYNEQFF. As DNA, the CDR3 is TGTGCCAGCAGTTACACCGGACTAGCGGGAGGGTCTAACTACAATGAGCAGTTCTTC.

Written as DNA, the CDR3 is TGTGCCAGCAGCCAAGATGGCAGGGAGGCCTACGAGCAGTACTTC. This translates into CASSQDGREAYEQYF. This chain uses TRBV4-2 with TRBJ2-7, with D tentatively TRBD2 (6 bases). V was cut by 0 bases and J by 2 bases, with 11 bases left in between. The germline gives CDR1 LGHNA, CDR2 YNFKEQ. CDR3 length: 15 amino acids.

V and J are TRBV6-2 or TRBV6-3 and TRBJ1-5; tentative D call: TRBD1 (5 bases). Germline V gene lookup returns CDR1 MNHEY and CDR2 SVGEGT. This CDR3 has 15 residues. V lost 5 bases and J lost 2, with 13 bases in between. CDR3 nucleotide sequence: TGTGCCAGCAGTCGGGGGGATTGGGGCAATCAGCCCCAGCATTTT. Protein product: CASSRGDWGNQPQHF.

The V and J genes are TRBV6-5 and TRBJ2-7; 14 bases line up with TRBD2. The CDR3 runs to 16 residues. V shed 2 bases and J 4 bases; nucleotides not matched to a gene: 4. Germline V gene lookup returns CDR1 MNHEY and CDR2 SVGAGI. The DNA for the CDR3 is TGTGCCAGCAGTTACGCTGGGACTAGCGGGAGATACGAGCAGTACTTC. This gives the protein CASSYAGTSGRYEQYF.